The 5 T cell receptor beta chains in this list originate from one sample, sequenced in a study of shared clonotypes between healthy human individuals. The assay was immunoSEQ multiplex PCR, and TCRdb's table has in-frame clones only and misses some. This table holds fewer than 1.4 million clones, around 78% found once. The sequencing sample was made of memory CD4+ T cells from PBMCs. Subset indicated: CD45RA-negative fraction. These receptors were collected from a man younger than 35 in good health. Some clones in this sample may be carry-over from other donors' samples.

The CDR3 loop is CASSTLTSGSLVNEQFF. The CDR3 bases are TGTGCCAGTAGTACCCTCACTAGCGGGAGCTTGGTAAATGAGCAGTTCTTC. The chain employs TRBV19 and TRBJ2-1, with 11 bases that match TRBD2. With V trimmed by 4 bases and J by 7 bases, 12 bases remained unmatched. CDR3 length equals 17 residues. The germline V gene encodes CDR1 LNHDA and CDR2 SQIVND (reference sequence).

CDR3 DNA: TGTGCCAGCAGCTGGGGATTTGGTGGGGGCCTCAATGAGCAGTTCTTC. This codes for CASSWGFGGGLNEQFF. V usage is TRBV5-6 and J usage is TRBJ2-1; perhaps TRBD1 as D (6 bases). Looked up from germline, CDR1 is SGHDT and CDR2 is YYEEEE. V lost 3 bases and J 6 bases, leaving 19 bases between the germline ends. The CDR3 consists of 16 residues.

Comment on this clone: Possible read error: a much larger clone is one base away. As DNA, the CDR3 is TGTGCCAGCAGCAGGACTAGCGGCACAGATACGCAGTATTTT. Protein product: CASSRTSGTDTQYF. The chain has TRBV6-1 and TRBJ2-3; 9 bases fit TRBD2. The trim removed 6 bases at V and 1 base at J, leaving 2 bases unmatched. Looked up from germline, CDR1 is MNHNS and CDR2 is SASEGT. This CDR3 spans 14 amino acids.

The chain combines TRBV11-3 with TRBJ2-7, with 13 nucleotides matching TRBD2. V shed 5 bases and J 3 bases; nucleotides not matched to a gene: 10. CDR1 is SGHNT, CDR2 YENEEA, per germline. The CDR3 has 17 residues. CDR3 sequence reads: CASSKLRTSGRIYEQYF. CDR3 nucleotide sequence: TGTGCCAGCAGCAAACTACGGACTAGCGGGAGAATCTACGAGCAGTACTTC.

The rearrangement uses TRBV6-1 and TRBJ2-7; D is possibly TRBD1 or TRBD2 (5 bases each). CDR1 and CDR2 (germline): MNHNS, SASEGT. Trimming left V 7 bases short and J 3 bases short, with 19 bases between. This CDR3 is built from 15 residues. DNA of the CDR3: TGTGCCAGCATATCTACGGGACGGAGATTCTACGAGCAGTACTTC. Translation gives CASISTGRRFYEQYF.